This T cell receptor (beta chain) derives from a study of blood T cell repertoires in COVID-19. Study background: The United States, Italy and Spain were the sources of the acute and convalescent COVID-19 samples. From T cells, B-cell-depleted T cells, or PBMCs came the material, which was cDNA or gDNA.

The count of this clone is one. Original handling: How many nucleated cells were present was estimated from reference gene primer amplification. Sequencing used immunoSEQ multiplex PCR; TCRdb keeps in-frame clones, though not all of them. V and J calls plus clone size are reproduced from that table; the DNA served to infer D and trimming. The sample yields around 250,000 clones, 85% to 90% seen once. V gave up 1 base and J gave up 10 bases; unmatched junction bases: 4. Per the germline V gene, CDR1 is SEHNR and CDR2 is FQNEAQ (reference sequence). The CDR3 length is 14 residues. This receptor was obtained from a woman aged 70-85 years with active or convalescent COVID-19. V gene TRBV7-9 combines with J gene TRBJ1-4; 9 bases agree with TRBD1. The sequenced sample was peripheral blood. CDR3 residues: CASSLDRGQGKLFF. The CDR3 coding sequence is TGTGCCAGCAGCTTAGACAGGGGGCAGGGAAAACTGTTTTTT.